Each of the 27 T cell receptor beta chains below was sequenced from the same sample in a study of shared clonotypes between healthy human individuals. CD45RO-negative cells were positively selected for CCR7, leaving out terminally differentiated effector memory CD45RA+ cells. Here immunoSEQ multiplex PCR was the method, and the copy in TCRdb shows in-frame clones only, minus some. The data contain around 1.9 million clones, about 92% of them singletons. Specimen: naive CD8+ T cells from PBMCs. These receptors originate from a man between 18 and 29 years old in good health. Some clones in this sample may be carry-over from other donors' samples.

The V gene is TRBV7-9, the J gene TRBJ2-2; D may be TRBD1 (6 bases). Deletions cut 9 bases from V and 5 bases from J, with 19 bases between. CDR3 size: 15 residues. CDR1 and CDR2 (germline): SEHNR, FQNEAQ (reference sequence). In DNA form, the CDR3 reads TGTGCCAGTAAACCGGGACACGACAATACCGGGGAGCTGTTTTTT. Amino acids: CASKPGHDNTGELFF.

CDR3 DNA sequence: TGTGCCAGTAGTCCTTTGGGACCCGACTATTCTCCCTATGAAAAACTGTTTTTT. Protein product: CASSPLGPDYSPYEKLFF. This chain connects TRBV19 to TRBJ1-4, with D tentatively TRBD1 (5 bases). The CDR3 consists of 18 residues. Trimming took 5 bases from V and 6 from J, leaving 25 bases between them. Looked up from germline, CDR1 is LNHDA and CDR2 is SQIVND (reference sequence).

On this clone: The sample holds other DNA sequences that translate to the same CDR3. The chain joins TRBV7-9 to TRBJ2-7, with D possibly TRBD1 on 5 matching bases. CDR3 length: 14 amino acids. Germline V CDR1 and CDR2: SEHNR, FQNEAQ (reference sequence). Trimming left V 2 bases short and J 1 base short, with 9 bases between. The CDR3 DNA sequence: TGTGCCAGCAGCTTATTAGGGGATTCCTACGAGCAGTACTTC. Its translation is CASSLLGDSYEQYF.

This clone was recorded once. The genes are TRBV5-1 and TRBJ2-7; 10 nucleotides line up with TRBD1. Germline values: CDR1 SGHRS, CDR2 YFSETQ. There are 15 residues in the CDR3. V lost 3 bases, J lost 2 bases, and 5 bases stayed unmatched. The CDR3, as DNA: TGCGCCAGCAGCTCTACTGGACAGGGGGCCTACGAGCAGTACTTC. Encoded protein: CASSSTGQGAYEQYF.

The V and J genes are TRBV6-6 and TRBJ2-7, with TRBD2 matching over 12 bases. Trimming removed 6 bases from V and 5 bases from J; junction bases left unmatched: 2. The germline CDR1 and CDR2 sequences are MNHNY and SVGAGI (reference sequence). This CDR3 spans 13 amino acids. CDR3 sequence (DNA): TGTGCCAGCAGCGGACTAGCGGGGCACGAGCAGTACTTC. Translating gives CASSGLAGHEQYF.

This clone was seen only a few times. J is TRBJ1-5 and V is TRBV11-2, with unresolved D. V was cut by 5 bases and J by 0 bases, with 14 bases left in between. This CDR3 has 16 residues. Germline CDR1 reads SGHAT; CDR2 reads FQNNGV. CDR3 amino acids: CASSRSTRFSNQPQHF. The CDR3 DNA follows: TGTGCCAGCAGCCGCTCCACACGATTTAGCAATCAGCCCCAGCATTTT.

The rearrangement joins TRBV11-2 to TRBJ1-1; TRBD1 matches 7 bases. The CDR3 covers 14 residues. V dropped 4 bases and J dropped 4; count of bases not matched to a gene: 6. Germline V gene data show CDR1 as SGHAT and CDR2 as FQNNGV. The chain's CDR3 is CASSSHRGRTEAFF. The CDR3 coding sequence is TGTGCCAGCAGCTCCCACAGGGGTCGCACTGAAGCTTTCTTT.

This clone has only one observation. This chain uses TRBV9 with TRBJ2-1, with 8 bases aligning to TRBD1. CDR3 length equals 16 residues. Per the germline V gene, CDR1 is SGDLS and CDR2 is YYNGEE. The junction had 10 bases not matched to a gene; V was cut back by 0 bases and J by 8 bases. CDR3 nucleotide sequence: TGTGCCAGCAGCGTAGCACGGACAGGGTTCGTCTATGAGCAGTTCTTC. Protein: CASSVARTGFVYEQFF.

The chain carries TRBV27 and TRBJ2-1; D perhaps matches TRBD1 (6 bases). Germline CDR1 is MNHEY and CDR2 is SMNVEV (reference sequence). There are 16 residues in the CDR3. Trimming stripped 5 bases from V and 3 bases from J, with 17 bases between. CDR3 in DNA: TGTGCCAGCAGTACCTGGACAGAGCTGAGCTACAATGAGCAGTTCTTC. Protein sequence: CASSTWTELSYNEQFF.

The rearrangement uses TRBV7-3 and TRBJ2-7; 7 bases map to TRBD2. Trimming took 4 bases from V and 3 from J; bases not matched to a gene: 9. From germline, CDR1 is SGHTA and CDR2 FQGTGA. The CDR3 is 15 amino acids. CDR3 loop: CASSSRGGVGYEQYF. The CDR3 bases are TGTGCCAGCAGCTCCCGGGGAGGGGTAGGCTACGAGCAGTACTTC. The full variable domain, rest sourced from reference TRBV7-3 and TRBJ2-7, is GAGVSQTPSNKVTEKGKYVELRCDPISGHTALYWYRQSLGQGPEFLIYFQGTGAADDSGLPNDRFFAVRPEGSVSTLKIQRTERGDSAVYLCASSSRGGVGYEQYFGPGTRLTVT.

The chain joins TRBV5-8 to TRBJ2-7; D is unclear. CDR3 length equals 15 residues. Germline V gene sequence: CDR1 SGHTS, CDR2 YDEGEE. V shed 4 bases and J shed 6 bases, with 20 bases lying between them. The CDR3: CASSPVPLTTREQYF. The CDR3 DNA is TGTGCCAGCAGCCCCGTGCCCCTTACCACTCGCGAGCAGTACTTC.

With respect to this clone: At one end the junction does not follow the germline gene, possibly because of a read error. The chain joins TRBV6-1 to TRBJ2-5; no clear D. The CDR3 has 16 amino acids. Looked up from germline, CDR1 is MNHNS and CDR2 is SASEGT. The CDR3 spells CASSALSGAPQGTQYF. CDR3 DNA sequence: TGTGCCAGCAGTGCCCTCTCGGGTGCCCCCCAAGGGACCCAGTACTTC.

This sequence joins TRBV5-5 and TRBJ1-1; D is undetermined. This CDR3 has 13 amino acids. V lost 2 bases to trimming and J lost 1 base, with 6 bases between them. The germline V gene encodes CDR1 SGHKS and CDR2 YYEKEE (reference sequence). The CDR3 nucleotides are TGTGCCAGCAGCTTTGGTACGAACACTGAAGCTTTCTTT. Translation gives CASSFGTNTEAFF. Variable domain in full (rest from reference TRBV5-5 and TRBJ1-1): DAGVTQSPTHLIKTRGQQVTLRCSPISGHKSVSWYQQVLGQGPQFIFQYYEKEERGRGNFPDRFSARQFPNYSSELNVNALLLGDSALYLCASSFGTNTEAFFGQGTRLTVV.

V gene TRBV21-1 combines with J gene TRBJ1-2; the table's D call, TRBD1, has no DNA check behind it. TRBV21-1 is a pseudogene segment. CDR3 length: 16 residues. CDR3 DNA sequence: TGTGCCAGCAGCAAAGAGCAGGGGCCTCCTAACTATGGCTACACCTTC. It specifies CASSKEQGPPNYGYTF.

Turning to this clone: The same CDR3 arises from other DNA sequences in this sample as well. This chain connects TRBV27 to TRBJ2-3; possible D gene TRBD2, 5 bases. CDR1 and CDR2 from the germline V gene are MNHEY and SMNVEV (reference sequence). The V and J ends lost 6 bases and 0 bases respectively, with 10 bases between them. The CDR3 contains 14 residues. DNA for the CDR3: TGTGCCAGCAGCCCTCTAGCTAGCACAGATACGCAGTATTTT. It is translated as CASSPLASTDTQYF.

The chain employs TRBV13 and TRBJ2-7; TRBD2 matches 7 bases. V shed 5 bases, J shed 3 bases, and the junction held 7 bases outside the gene matches. The CDR3 has 14 residues. The germline CDR1 and CDR2 sequences are PRHDT and FYEKMQ (reference sequence). The CDR3 bases are TGTGCCAGCAGCCCCCGGACTAGTTTCTACGAGCAGTACTTC. It codes for CASSPRTSFYEQYF.

In its sample, this clone was seen once. The chain is built from TRBV28 and TRBJ2-1; D is unclear. CDR1 MDHEN and CDR2 SYDVKM come from the germline V gene. Trimming stripped 6 bases from V and 8 bases from J, with 20 bases between. The CDR3 contains 15 residues. CDR3 sequence reads: CASSTPIRRLHEQFF. The CDR3 nucleotides are TGTGCCAGCAGCACGCCAATTAGACGCCTCCATGAGCAGTTCTTC.

This clone was seen a single time. This rearrangement joins TRBV6-5 to TRBJ2-1, with unresolved D. Germline lookup yields CDR1 MNHEY and CDR2 SVGAGI. Trimming shortened V by 0 bases and J by 7 bases, and 7 bases separated the two germline ends. The CDR3 runs 13 residues. CDR3 amino acids: CASSYSEKNEQFF. Here the CDR3 DNA reads TGTGCCAGCAGTTACTCGGAAAAGAATGAGCAGTTCTTC.

V and J are TRBV2 and TRBJ2-2; TRBD2 is a possible D gene (5 bases). Germline assignment: CDR1 SNHLY and CDR2 FYNNEI. V lost 10 bases, J lost 0 bases, and 15 bases lay in between. The CDR3 is 15 amino acids. The CDR3 DNA reads as TGTGCCATCTGGGGAGTCCGGGCGAACACCGGGGAGCTGTTTTTT. Its protein is CAIWGVRANTGELFF.

The gene calls are TRBV12-1 and TRBJ1-5; the table's D call, TRBD1, has no DNA check behind it. TRBV12-1 has pseudogene status. The CDR3 is made up of 19 amino acids. The CDR3 DNA is TGTGCCAGCATCCCCCAAGTATTTACCGGGACAGATTTCAATCAGCCCCAGCATTTT. Protein: CASIPQVFTGTDFNQPQHF.

About this clone: The same CDR3 arises from other DNA sequences in this sample as well. This chain joins TRBV29-1 and TRBJ1-5, with D unresolved. The V end was cut by 4 bases, the J end by 1 base, with 2 bases between. The CDR3 totals 11 residues. CDR1 is SQVTM, CDR2 ANQGSEA, per germline. CDR3 protein: CSVGSNQPQHF. CDR3 sequence (DNA): TGCAGCGTTGGCAGCAATCAGCCCCAGCATTTT.

Turning to this clone: Distinct nucleotide sequences in the sample also encode this CDR3. The chain combines TRBV11-2 with TRBJ2-7, with D unclear. The CDR3 extends over 15 amino acids. V was clipped by 1 base and J by 2 bases, with 12 bases between them. CDR1 is SGHAT, CDR2 FQNNGV, per germline. The CDR3 sequence: CASSLGAGPPYEQYF. Here the CDR3 DNA reads TGTGCCAGCAGCTTAGGGGCAGGACCCCCCTACGAGCAGTACTTC. The complete variable domain, with remaining parts taken from reference TRBV11-2 and TRBJ2-7, reads EAGVAQSPRYKIIEKRQSVAFWCNPISGHATLYWYQQILGQGPKLLIQFQNNGVVDDSQLPKDRFSAERLKGVDSTLKIQPAKLEDSAVYLCASSLGAGPPYEQYFGPGTRLTVT.

The CDR3 spells CASSFQRRGVDEQFF. Written as DNA, the CDR3 is TGTGCCAGCAGTTTCCAGCGGAGGGGGGTCGATGAGCAGTTCTTC. The rearrangement joins TRBV27 to TRBJ2-1; either TRBD1 or TRBD2 may fit D (6 bases each). Trimming shortened V by 3 bases and J by 8 bases, and 17 bases separated the two germline ends. The CDR3 loop spans 15 amino acids. The germline V gene has CDR1 MNHEY and CDR2 SMNVEV (reference sequence).

This clone was detected a few times. The chain has TRBV30 and TRBJ1-1; D unresolved. Trimming took off 0 bases at V and 5 bases at J, with 7 bases between the two ends. Germline V CDR1 and CDR2: GTSNPN, SVGIG (reference sequence). The CDR3 consists of 12 residues. CDR3 residues: CAWSVGATEAFF. CDR3 nucleotides: TGTGCCTGGAGTGTAGGAGCAACTGAAGCTTTCTTT. The full variable domain, in which reference TRBV30 and TRBJ1-1 provide the parts outside the CDR3, is SQTIHQWPATLVQPVGSPLSLECTVEGTSNPNLYWYRQAAGRGLQLLFYSVGIGQISSEVPQNLSASRPQDRQFILSSKKLLLSDSGFYLCAWSVGATEAFFGQGTRLTVV.

The chain combines TRBV6-5 with TRBJ2-3, with TRBD1 matching over 8 bases. V shed 6 bases and J 7 bases; nucleotides not matched to a gene: 12. This CDR3 is built from 15 residues. Germline CDR1 is MNHEY and CDR2 is SVGAGI. The CDR3 is CASSPGTGFMYTQYF. The CDR3 bases are TGTGCCAGCAGCCCCGGGACAGGCTTCATGTATACGCAGTATTTT.

CDR3 coding DNA: TGCGCCAGCAGAAAAGGACTAGCGGGAGTCGGAGATACGCAGTATTTT. Translating it yields CASRKGLAGVGDTQYF. The chain carries TRBV5-1 and TRBJ2-3, with 13 bases that match TRBD2. Germline V gives CDR1 SGHRS, CDR2 YFSETQ. J was trimmed by 5 bases and V by 5 bases; bases with no gene match: 8. The CDR3 spans 16 residues.

The rearrangement links TRBV28 to TRBJ1-5, with D hard to call. The CDR3 contains 14 residues. Per germline, CDR1 MDHEN and CDR2 SYDVKM. Trimming stripped 2 bases from V and 0 bases from J, with 5 bases between. The CDR3 bases are TGTGCCAGCAGTTTACAGCCTAGCAATCAGCCCCAGCATTTT. As protein: CASSLQPSNQPQHF.